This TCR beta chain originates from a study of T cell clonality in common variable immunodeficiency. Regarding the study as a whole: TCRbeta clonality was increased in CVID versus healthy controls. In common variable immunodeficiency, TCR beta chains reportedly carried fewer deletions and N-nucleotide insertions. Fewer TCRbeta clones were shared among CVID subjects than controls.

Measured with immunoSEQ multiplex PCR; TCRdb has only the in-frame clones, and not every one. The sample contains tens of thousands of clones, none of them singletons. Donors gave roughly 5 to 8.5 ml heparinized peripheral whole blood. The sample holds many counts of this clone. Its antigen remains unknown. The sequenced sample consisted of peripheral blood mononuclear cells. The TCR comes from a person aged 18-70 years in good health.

The CDR3 bases that were read are TGTGCCAGCAGGGTAGATTACACCGGGGAG. Protein: CASRVDYTGE. The full CDR3 is CASRVDYTGELFF. The chain links TRBV2 to TRBJ2-2; D gene ambiguous. The CDR3 goes on 3 residues after the read ends, and that part is filled in from the germline J gene. Germline V gene lookup returns CDR1 SNHLY and CDR2 FYNNEI. The CDR3 runs to 13 residues. V lost 6 bases, J lost 3 bases, and 8 bases lay in between.